Listed here are 6 T cell receptor beta chains from one sample, sequenced in a study of T cells in Graves' hyperthyroidism and ophthalmopathy. RNA transcripts served as the template for amplifying TCR beta CDR3 regions. Initially, a first-round RT-PCR of the TCR CDR3 employed the HTBI primer set. In TCRdb, the multiplex PCR reads were re-called with MiXCR into one record per CDR3 protein. The table shows 600,000 to 700,000 distinct CDR3 sequences, with just under 45% occurring only once. Sequences were obtained from peripheral blood or thyroid tissue (not recorded which). These receptors originate from an adult man with Graves' disease, either hyperthyroidism or ophthalmopathy (not recorded which).

The chain uses TRBV25-1 and TRBJ2-5; TRBD1 matches at 9 bases. V was pared by 6 bases and J by 5 bases, with 7 bases of the junction left unmatched. CDR1 and CDR2 (germline): MGHDK, SYGVNS. The CDR3 runs to 14 residues. CDR3 nucleotide sequence: TGTGCCAGCAGAGGGGACAGGGCGGTTGAGACCCAGTACTTC. This encodes CASRGDRAVETQYF.

This clonotype showed up many times. This rearrangement joins TRBV29-1 to TRBJ1-6; D might be TRBD1 (6 bases). CDR1 and CDR2 from the germline V gene are SQVTM and ANQGSEA. The CDR3 totals 14 residues. V lost 2 bases and J 5 bases, leaving 10 bases between the germline ends. The chain's CDR3 is CSVEKGVHNSPLHF. CDR3 coding DNA: TGCAGCGTTGAAAAGGGGGTACATAATTCACCCCTCCACTTT. Supplemented by reference TRBV29-1 and TRBJ1-6, the full variable domain reads SAVISQKPSRDICQRGTSLTIQCQVDSQVTMMFWYRQQPGQSLTLIATANQGSEATYESGFVIDKFPISRPNLTFSTLTVSNMSPEDSSIYLCSVEKGVHNSPLHFGNGTRLTVT.

This clonotype showed up just once. This may arise from a read error, as a much more abundant clone is one base away. The V call is TRBV15, the J call TRBJ1-1; 8 positions match TRBD1. Germline CDR1 and CDR2: LNHNV and YYDKDF (reference sequence). The ends lost 5 bases at V and 3 bases at J; junction bases unmatched: 8. The CDR3 covers 15 residues. DNA for the CDR3: TGTGCCACCAGCGGAGGACAGGGTCGGGACACTGAAGCTTTCTTT. It translates to CATSGGQGRDTEAFF.

V gene TRBV2 combines with J gene TRBJ1-6, with a tentative D call TRBD1 (5 bases). Germline V gene data show CDR1 as SNHLY and CDR2 as FYNNEI. CDR3 length: 15 amino acids. Trimming shortened V by 5 bases and J by 7 bases, and 15 bases separated the two germline ends. DNA for the CDR3: TGTGCCAGCAGTATCTCGGACACGACCAATTCACCCCTCCACTTT. Translated, it gives CASSISDTTNSPLHF. The variable domain in full, completed from reference TRBV2 and TRBJ1-6, reads EPEVTQTPSHQVTQMGQEVILRCVPISNHLYFYWYRQILGQKVEFLVSFYNNEISEKSEIFDDQFSVERPDGSNFTLKIRSTKLEDSAMYFCASSISDTTNSPLHFGNGTRLTVT.

This chain uses TRBV10-3 with TRBJ1-5; 9 positions agree with TRBD1. Germline V gene lookup returns CDR1 ENHRY and CDR2 SYGVKD. V was clipped by 3 bases and J by 5 bases; unmatched bases: 8. This CDR3 contains 16 residues. CDR3 bases: TGTGCCATCAGTGACCCAGTGACAGGGGGGTATCAGCCCCAGCATTTT. It specifies CAISDPVTGGYQPQHF.

On this clonotype itself: The CDR3 does not end in the conserved phenylalanine or tryptophan, so this is likely a read error. No DNA is shown, since the ends of the CDR3 on it are uncertain; the CDR3 is the one TCRdb lists. The chain recombines TRBV9 with TRBJ1-1; the D call of TRBD1 is as the table states it, not checked on the DNA. Germline CDR1 SGDLS, CDR2 YYNGEE. The CDR3 is made up of 11 amino acids, end residues included. CDR3 region: CASSVEVVTGA.